This TCR beta chain was obtained from a study of T cell changes during pregnancy in multiple sclerosis. CDR3 size: 13 residues. Germline V gene data show CDR1 as PRHDT and CDR2 as FYEKMQ (reference sequence). Trimming pared 5 bases from V and 5 bases from J, leaving 12 bases between. Here immunoSEQ multiplex PCR was the method, and the copy in TCRdb shows in-frame clones only, minus some. Here the sample spans around 30,000 clones, around 90% being singletons. V gene TRBV13 combines with J gene TRBJ1-1, with D hard to call. The source of this sequence is a female donor in good health, enrolled as a control in a pregnancy study. The sample in question was CD4+ T cells from peripheral blood mononuclear cells, obtained in the third trimester of pregnancy. The CDR3 loop reads CASSPAGWTEAFF. The CDR3 DNA reads TGTGCCAGCAGCCCGGCGGGGTGGACTGAAGCTTTCTTT.